One sample yielded the 4 T cell receptor beta chains listed below, sequenced in a study of cytomegalovirus exposure and HLA in healthy donors. The PCR had 60 Vbeta and 13 Jbeta primers. The assay was immunoSEQ multiplex PCR, and TCRdb's table has in-frame clones only and misses some. The sample yields around 150,000 clones, 78% seen once. The sample consisted of PBMCs. The receptors were sampled from a woman in her thirties or forties in good health and CMV-seronegative.

J is TRBJ1-2 and V is TRBV2, with a possible D match to TRBD1 (6 bases). The CDR3 contains 12 residues. V dropped 3 bases and J dropped 8 bases, with 10 bases sitting between them. From germline, CDR1 is SNHLY and CDR2 FYNNEI. The CDR3 spells CASSDRGWGYTF. The CDR3 coding sequence is TGTGCCAGCAGTGACAGGGGTTGGGGCTACACCTTC.

V gene TRBV5-6 combines with J gene TRBJ1-4; D remains unclear. Germline CDR1 reads SGHDT; CDR2 reads YYEEEE. The CDR3 covers 16 residues. Trimming removed 0 bases from V and 0 bases from J, with 9 bases in between. The CDR3 loop is CASSLAHGSTNEKLFF. Here the CDR3 DNA reads TGTGCCAGCAGCTTGGCCCACGGGTCAACTAATGAAAAACTGTTTTTT.

This clone is a singleton in its sample. CDR3 in DNA: TGTGCCAGTACCCCGGACAGGGCTAGAGGAAACACCATATATTTT. It encodes CASTPDRARGNTIYF. The genes are TRBV19 and TRBJ1-3, with 8 bases aligning to TRBD1. The germline gives CDR1 LNHDA, CDR2 SQIVND (reference sequence). The trim removed 7 bases at V and 4 bases at J, leaving 9 bases unmatched. This CDR3 region has 15 residues.

The rearrangement joins TRBV2 to TRBJ2-1; maybe TRBD1 (7 bases). The V end lost 5 bases, the J end lost 7 bases, and 18 bases lay between the germline ends. CDR3 length: 15 amino acids. The germline V gene encodes CDR1 SNHLY and CDR2 FYNNEI. CDR3 sequence (DNA): TGTGCCAGCAGTAAGACTGGAGGGGGCCGTAATGAGCAGTTCTTC. Amino acid sequence: CASSKTGGGRNEQFF.